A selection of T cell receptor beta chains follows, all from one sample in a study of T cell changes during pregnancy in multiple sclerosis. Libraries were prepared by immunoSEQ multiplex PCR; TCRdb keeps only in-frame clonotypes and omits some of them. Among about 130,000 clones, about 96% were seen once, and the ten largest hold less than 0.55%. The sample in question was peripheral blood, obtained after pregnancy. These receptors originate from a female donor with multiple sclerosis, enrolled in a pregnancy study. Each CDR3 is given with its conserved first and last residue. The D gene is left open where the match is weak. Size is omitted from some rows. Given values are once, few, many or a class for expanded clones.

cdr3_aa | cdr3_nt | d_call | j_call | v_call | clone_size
CASHARRLNTEAFF | TGTGCCAGCCATGCCCGGCGGCTGAACACTGAAGCTTTCTTT | - | TRBJ1-1 | TRBV6-1 | -
CASSAPGLANTDTQYF | TGTGCCAGCAGCGCACCGGGACTAGCGAACACAGATACGCAGTATTTT | TRBD2 | TRBJ2-3 | TRBV9 | -
CASSLNPTGATGELFF | TGTGCCAGCAGCTTAAATCCCACAGGGGCCACCGGGGAGCTGTTTTTT | TRBD1 | TRBJ2-2 | TRBV7-9 | -
CASSALASAGTQYF | TGTGCCAGCAGTGCCTTAGCGAGTGCGGGGACCCAGTACTTC | - | TRBJ2-5 | TRBV6-1 | -
CASSLSRTGRRNEQFF | TGTGCCAGCAGTTTATCCCGGACAGGGCGGCGAAATGAGCAGTTCTTC | TRBD1 | TRBJ2-1 | TRBV27 | -
CAISLPTGEYGYTF | TGTGCCATCAGCCTACCGACAGGGGAGTATGGCTACACCTTC | TRBD1 | TRBJ1-2 | TRBV10-3 | -
CASSLLTDTSYEQYF | TGTGCCAGCAGCTTATTAACCGACACCTCCTACGAGCAGTACTTC | - | TRBJ2-7 | TRBV11-1 | -
CASSERPQGAWETQYF | TGTGCCAGCAGTGAACGACCACAGGGGGCTTGGGAGACCCAGTACTTC | TRBD1 | TRBJ2-5 | TRBV6-1 | -
CASSLGFGTANTEAFF | TGCGCCAGCAGCTTGGGGTTTGGGACAGCGAACACTGAAGCTTTCTTT | TRBD1 | TRBJ1-1 | TRBV5-1 | once
CASSMGRLPLSEQYF | TGTGCCAGTAGTATGGGCCGGCTTCCCCTTTCCGAGCAGTACTTC | - | TRBJ2-7 | TRBV19 | -
CASSFRAPMNTEAFF | TGTGCCAGCAGTTTCAGGGCCCCCATGAACACTGAAGCTTTCTTT | - | TRBJ1-1 | TRBV27 | -
CASSVGGLAGGADTQYF | TGTGCCAGCAGCGTTGGGGGACTAGCGGGAGGAGCAGATACGCAGTATTTT | TRBD2 | TRBJ2-3 | TRBV9 | -
CASSLPKGATYGYTF | TGTGCCAGCAGTTTACCCAAGGGGGCGACCTATGGCTACACCTTC | TRBD1 | TRBJ1-2 | TRBV28 | -
CASSATAGELFF | TGCGCCAGCAGCGCAACAGCCGGGGAGCTGTTTTTT | - | TRBJ2-2 | TRBV5-1 | -
CASSSFAGAGNTIYF | TGTGCCAGCAGTTCCTTTGCAGGGGCTGGAAACACCATATATTTT | - | TRBJ1-3 | TRBV7-2 | -
CASSYSTDSPYEQYF | TGTGCCAGCAGTTACTCGACGGACTCCCCCTACGAGCAGTACTTC | - | TRBJ2-7 | TRBV6-5 | -
CASSFLAGGANNEQFF | TGTGCCAGCAGCTTTCTGGCGGGAGGAGCGAACAATGAGCAGTTCTTC | TRBD2 | TRBJ2-1 | TRBV7-2 | -
CASRHSGTTTYEQYF | TGTGCAAGTCGTCACTCCGGGACAACTACCTACGAGCAGTACTTC | - | TRBJ2-7 | TRBV12-2 | -
CASSPGTLSSYEQYF | TGTGCCAGCAGCCCCGGGACACTGAGCTCCTACGAGCAGTACTTC | - | TRBJ2-7 | TRBV7-2 | -
CASSSLMTSGSGNEQFF | TGCGCCAGCAGCTCTCTAATGACTAGCGGGAGTGGAAATGAGCAGTTCTTC | TRBD2 | TRBJ2-1 | TRBV5-1 | -
CASSSPPGRQQSHSYEQYF | TGCGCCAGCAGCTCCCCCCCGGGAAGGCAGCAATCCCACTCCTACGAGCAGTACTTC | - | TRBJ2-7 | TRBV5-1 | -
CASSLTEFSEQYF | TGTGCCAGCAGCCTTACCGAATTTAGCGAGCAGTACTTC | - | TRBJ2-7 | TRBV14 | -
CASSISAGGLIYEQYF | TGTGCCAGCAGCATCTCAGCGGGAGGGTTGATCTACGAGCAGTACTTC | TRBD2 | TRBJ2-7 | TRBV7-8 | -
CASSQRQDYYNEQFF | TGCGCCAGCAGCCAACGGCAGGATTACTACAATGAGCAGTTCTTC | - | TRBJ2-1 | TRBV4-1 | -
CASSPGKAPHNQPQHF | TGTGCCAGCAGCCCCGGGAAGGCACCCCATAATCAGCCCCAGCATTTT | - | TRBJ1-5 | TRBV7-9 | -
CASSLTLAGGPSNEQFF | TGTGCCAGCAGTTTAACCCTAGCGGGAGGGCCAAGTAATGAGCAGTTCTTC | TRBD2 | TRBJ2-1 | TRBV28 | -
CASSFLGLAGEAGETQYF | TGTGCCAGCAGTTTTTTAGGGCTAGCGGGAGAAGCTGGAGAGACCCAGTACTTC | TRBD2 | TRBJ2-5 | TRBV28 | -
CSVLGLTYNEQFF | TGCAGCGTTCTTGGACTAACCTACAATGAGCAGTTCTTC | - | TRBJ2-1 | TRBV29-1 | -
CASRGLEYYEQYF | TGTGCCAGCCGGGGACTCGAATACTACGAGCAGTACTTC | - | TRBJ2-7 | TRBV27 | -
CASGSTGKLEKLFF | TGTGCCAGCGGGTCGACGGGAAAGCTGGAAAAACTGTTTTTT | - | TRBJ1-4 | TRBV28 | -
CASRGSGGLLETQYF | TGTGCCAGCAGGGGGAGTGGGGGGTTGTTGGAGACCCAGTACTTC | - | TRBJ2-5 | TRBV2 | once
CASRNPGGGYTF | TGTGCCAGCAGGAATCCAGGGGGTGGCTACACCTTC | TRBD1 | TRBJ1-2 | TRBV28 | -
CASSLVVANTEAFF | TGTGCCAGCAGCTTAGTAGTCGCGAACACTGAAGCTTTCTTT | - | TRBJ1-1 | TRBV7-9 | -
CASSELERGGYTF | TGTGCCAGCAGTGAACTTGAAAGGGGAGGCTACACCTTC | - | TRBJ1-2 | TRBV2 | -
CASSPTGGSYNEQFF | TGTGCCAGCAGCCCAACAGGGGGCTCCTACAATGAGCAGTTCTTC | TRBD1 | TRBJ2-1 | TRBV5-6 | -
CASSDRIGQDGPYEQYF | TGTGCCAGCAGCGACCGGATTGGACAGGACGGGCCTTACGAGCAGTACTTC | TRBD1 | TRBJ2-7 | TRBV7-9 | -
CASSQPTGAGNTIYF | TGCGCCAGCAGCCAACCGACAGGGGCTGGAAACACCATATATTTT | TRBD1 | TRBJ1-3 | TRBV5-1 | -
CASSFSGQENLAGEEQYF | TGTGCCAGCAGTTTTAGCGGACAGGAGAATCTAGCGGGAGAAGAGCAGTACTTC | TRBD2 | TRBJ2-7 | TRBV28 | -
CAIRGAGNIQYF | TGTGCCATCAGAGGGGCTGGGAACATTCAGTACTTC | - | TRBJ2-4 | TRBV10-3 | -
CASSLGTGLLNQPQHF | TGTGCCAGCAGCTTAGGGACAGGGCTGCTCAATCAGCCCCAGCATTTT | TRBD1 | TRBJ1-5 | TRBV7-8 | -
CASSPGWGHEQFF | TGTGCCAGCAGCCCCGGGTGGGGCCATGAGCAGTTCTTC | - | TRBJ2-1 | TRBV5-8 | -
CASSLESGLRTDTQYF | TGTGCCAGCAGCTTAGAGTCGGGACTCCGCACAGATACGCAGTATTTT | - | TRBJ2-3 | TRBV5-6 | -
CASNGQGGNYEQYF | TGTGCCAGCAACGGGCAGGGGGGAAACTACGAGCAGTACTTC | - | TRBJ2-7 | TRBV7-2 | -
CASSYPGGEAFF | TGTGCCAGCAGCTACCCGGGAGGTGAAGCTTTCTTT | - | TRBJ1-1 | TRBV5-6 | -
CASSEDWATQYF | TGTGCCAGCAGTGAGGATTGGGCGACCCAGTACTTC | - | TRBJ2-5 | TRBV6-1 | -
CASSLGEVPGNTIYF | TGTGCCAGCAGCTTGGGTGAGGTTCCTGGAAACACCATATATTTT | - | TRBJ1-3 | TRBV5-4 | -
CASSLIDRVPEAFF | TGTGCCAGCAGCCTTATCGACAGGGTACCTGAAGCTTTCTTT | TRBD1 | TRBJ1-1 | TRBV6-5 | -
CASSTETGFSYNEQFF | TGTGCCAGCTCGACCGAGACAGGGTTCTCCTACAATGAGCAGTTCTTC | TRBD1 | TRBJ2-1 | TRBV18 | -
CASSQGGGAGGEQYF | TGCGCCAGCAGCCAAGGCGGGGGTGCGGGAGGCGAGCAGTACTTC | TRBD2 | TRBJ2-7 | TRBV4-1 | -
CATSSDRAGAGELFF | TGTGCCACCAGCTCTGACAGGGCCGGAGCCGGGGAGCTGTTTTTT | TRBD1 | TRBJ2-2 | TRBV15 | -
CASSLVIGGHGYTF | TGTGCCAGCAGCTTAGTTATCGGTGGGCATGGCTACACCTTC | - | TRBJ1-2 | TRBV7-9 | -
CSVEGQGWGYTF | TGCAGCGTCGAAGGACAGGGGTGGGGCTACACCTTC | TRBD1 | TRBJ1-2 | TRBV29-1 | -
CASSLSKGGSYEQYF | TGTGCCAGCAGCCTAAGTAAAGGGGGCTCCTACGAGCAGTACTTC | - | TRBJ2-7 | TRBV7-2 | -
CASSGTGGSETQYF | TGTGCCAGCAGCGGGACAGGGGGATCGGAGACCCAGTACTTC | TRBD1 | TRBJ2-5 | TRBV6-1 | -